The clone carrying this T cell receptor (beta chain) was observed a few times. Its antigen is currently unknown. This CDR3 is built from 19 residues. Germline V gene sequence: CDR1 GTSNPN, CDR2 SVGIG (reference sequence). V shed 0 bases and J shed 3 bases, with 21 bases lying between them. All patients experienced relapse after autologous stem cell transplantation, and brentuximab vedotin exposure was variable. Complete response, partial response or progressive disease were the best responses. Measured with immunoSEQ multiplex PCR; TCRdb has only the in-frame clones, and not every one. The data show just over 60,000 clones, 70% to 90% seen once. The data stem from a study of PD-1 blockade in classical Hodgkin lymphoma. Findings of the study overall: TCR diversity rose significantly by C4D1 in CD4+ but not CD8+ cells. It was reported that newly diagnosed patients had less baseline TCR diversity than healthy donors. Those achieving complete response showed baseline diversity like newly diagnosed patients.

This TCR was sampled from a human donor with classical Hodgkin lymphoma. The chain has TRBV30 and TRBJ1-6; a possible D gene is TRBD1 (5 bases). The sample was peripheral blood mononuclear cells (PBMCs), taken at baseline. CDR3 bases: TGTGCCTGGAGTGTATTGGAATGGACTGGGGCGAACTATAATTCACCCCTCCACTTT. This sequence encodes CAWSVLEWTGANYNSPLHF.